One sample yielded the 29 T cell receptor beta chains listed below, sequenced in a study of regulatory T cells in long-lasting Graves disease. The time point is: newly diagnosed GD, antithyroid drugs for less than 3 months. TCR sequences were obtained from RNA taken from PBMCs. Arm-PCR of CDR3 regions with iRepertoire HTBI primers generated TCR beta libraries. TCRdb re-analysed the multiplex PCR reads in MiXCR, keeping a single row per CDR3 protein. The sample has 600,000 to 650,000 distinct CDR3 sequences; approximately 15% are singletons. The same sample was also studied in work on T cells in Graves' hyperthyroidism and ophthalmopathy.

The source material was peripheral blood mononuclear cells (PBMCs), sampled at new diagnosis, from a patient treated with antithyroid drugs. The receptors shown here come from a woman aged 25 to 39 with Graves disease.

This clonotype was seen a handful of times. The J gene is TRBJ2-7, the V gene TRBV28, with 8 bases fitting TRBD1. CDR3 length: 15 residues. V lost 3 bases, J lost 3 bases, and 7 bases stayed unmatched. Germline CDR1 is MDHEN and CDR2 is SYDVKM. CDR3 sequence (DNA): TGTGCCAGCAGTTTTGTGACAGGGGTCAACTACGAGCAGTACTTC. Protein sequence: CASSFVTGVNYEQYF. Combining the CDR3 with reference TRBV28 and TRBJ2-7 gives the whole variable domain DVKVTQSSRYLVKRTGEKVFLECVQDMDHENMFWYRQDPGLGLRLIYFSYDVKMKEKGDIPEGYSVSREKKERFSLILESASTNQTSMYLCASSFVTGVNYEQYFGPGTRLTVT.

This clonotype was counted only a few times. The CDR3 here is CASQRGTTYNEQFF. The CDR3, as DNA: TGTGCCAGCCAGCGCGGGACGACATACAATGAGCAGTTCTTC. The rearrangement uses TRBV3-1 and TRBJ2-1; D may be TRBD2 (6 bases). Germline V lookup: CDR1 LGHDT, CDR2 YNNKEL (reference sequence). The CDR3 runs to 14 residues. The ends were cut back, 8 bases at V and 4 bases at J, with 15 bases in the middle.

This clonotype was recorded at least ten times. The V gene is TRBV28, the J gene TRBJ2-7; 7 nucleotides match TRBD2. The CDR3 covers 13 residues. Unmatched junction bases numbered 4, after V lost 5 bases and J lost 3 bases. Germline assignment: CDR1 MDHEN and CDR2 SYDVKM. CDR3 sequence (DNA): TGTGCCAGCAGTCCGGGGGGTTTCTACGAGCAGTACTTC. This sequence encodes CASSPGGFYEQYF.

This clonotype was counted only a few times. CDR3 DNA: TGTGCCAGCACACAAAGGTTGGGACAGGGTAGGACTGAAGCTTTCTTT. It translates to CASTQRLGQGRTEAFF. This chain links TRBV28 with TRBJ1-1; 9 bases agree with TRBD1. Looked up from germline, CDR1 is MDHEN and CDR2 is SYDVKM. The V gene end was trimmed by 7 bases and the J gene end by 5 bases; junction bases not matched to a gene: 14. The CDR3 contains 16 residues.

The chain carries TRBV7-8 and TRBJ1-5, with D possibly TRBD1 on 5 matching bases. CDR1 SGHVS and CDR2 FQNEAQ come from the germline V gene. Deletions cut 1 base from V and 4 bases from J, with 8 bases between. The CDR3 runs 14 residues. The CDR3 reads CASSLEQENQPQHF. CDR3 sequence (DNA): TGTGCCAGCAGCTTAGAACAGGAGAATCAGCCCCAGCATTTT.

This clonotype was observed a few times. This chain connects TRBV10-2 to TRBJ1-3, with 7 bases fitting TRBD1. CDR1 and CDR2 from the germline V gene are WSHSY and SAAADI. J was trimmed by 2 bases and V by 3 bases; bases with no gene match: 4. This CDR3 is 15 amino acids long. CDR3 loop: CASSEQGPPGNTIYF. CDR3 in DNA: TGCGCCAGCAGTGAACAGGGGCCGCCTGGAAACACCATATATTTT.

This clonotype came up many times. The chain couples TRBV7-2 to TRBJ2-5; 9 positions match TRBD2. The germline V gene encodes CDR1 SGHTA and CDR2 FQGNSA. This CDR3 has 15 residues. Trimming removed 2 bases from V and 7 bases from J; junction bases left unmatched: 8. CDR3 DNA: TGTGCCAGCAGCTTAATAGCGGGAGTCCGTGTGACCCAGTACTTC. Residues: CASSLIAGVRVTQYF.

This clonotype was detected ten times or more. The chain links TRBV6-1 to TRBJ1-5; 11 bases are shared with TRBD1. The CDR3 has 14 amino acids. Germline V gives CDR1 MNHNS, CDR2 SASEGT. V dropped 7 bases and J dropped 5; count of bases not matched to a gene: 4. The CDR3 DNA is TGTGCCAGCAAGGACAGGGGGCCTGATCAGCCCCAGCATTTT. Its protein is CASKDRGPDQPQHF.

This clonotype has only a few counts. The chain is built from TRBV6-5 and TRBJ2-5, with TRBD2 matching 14 bases. Per the germline V gene, CDR1 is MNHEY and CDR2 is SVGAGI. V gave up 2 bases and J gave up 2 bases; unmatched junction bases: 1. The CDR3 is made up of 16 amino acids. The chain's CDR3 is CASSYGTSGGQETQYF. The CDR3, as DNA: TGTGCCAGCAGTTACGGGACTAGCGGGGGACAAGAGACCCAGTACTTC.

Only a few counts were recorded for this clonotype. The V call is TRBV25-1, the J call TRBJ2-5; TRBD1 aligns across 12 bases. Germline V gene lookup returns CDR1 MGHDK and CDR2 SYGVNS. The CDR3 is 15 amino acids. V gave up 7 bases and J gave up 5 bases; unmatched junction bases: 8. The CDR3, as DNA: TGTGCCAGCACCCGAGGGACAGGGGGCAGGGAGACCCAGTACTTC. This gives the protein CASTRGTGGRETQYF.

This clonotype was seen a handful of times. V and J are TRBV29-1 and TRBJ2-3; TRBD2 aligns across 13 bases. Germline values: CDR1 SQVTM, CDR2 ANQGSEA. The ends lost 7 bases at V and 7 bases at J; junction bases unmatched: 8. The CDR3 covers 14 residues. The CDR3 DNA sequence: TGCAGCGGTGTACCGGGACTAGCGGGATATACGCAGTATTTT. As protein: CSGVPGLAGYTQYF.

On this clonotype: A clone one base away is much larger, so this may be a read error. CDR3 sequence: CVSSSAPGTSSSYEQYF. CDR3 DNA sequence: TGTGTCAGCAGCTCGGCACCCGGGACATCAAGCTCCTACGAGCAGTACTTC. This rearrangement joins TRBV7-9 to TRBJ2-7; tentative D call: TRBD1 (6 bases). The germline CDR1 and CDR2 sequences are SEHNR and FQNEAQ (reference sequence). The CDR3 length is 17 residues.

The CDR3 DNA reads TGCAGCGTTGTATCTAGCGGCTCCTACGAGCAGTACTTC. Translating it yields CSVVSSGSYEQYF. V gene TRBV29-1 combines with J gene TRBJ2-7; 7 positions agree with TRBD2. The CDR3 has 13 residues. Looked up from germline, CDR1 is SQVTM and CDR2 is ANQGSEA. Trimming removed 4 bases from V and 0 bases from J; junction bases left unmatched: 3.

This clonotype has ten or more counts. The gene calls are TRBV6-5 and TRBJ1-1; D is unresolved. From germline, CDR1 is MNHEY and CDR2 SVGAGI. V was trimmed by 2 bases and J by 1 base, leaving 5 bases between them. CDR3 size: 13 residues. The chain's CDR3 is CASSYIGNTEAFF. CDR3 nucleotides: TGTGCCAGCAGTTACATAGGGAACACTGAAGCTTTCTTT.

The table lists this clonotype with many counts. The chain recombines TRBV6-5 with TRBJ2-6; perhaps TRBD2 as D (5 bases). V was shortened by 3 bases and J by 0 bases, with 18 bases between the two germline ends. The germline V gene encodes CDR1 MNHEY and CDR2 SVGAGI. The CDR3 contains 19 residues. For the CDR3, the DNA is TGTGCCAGCAGTTATCACAGCGGACTCGCGAACTCTGGGGCCAACGTCCTGACTTTC. This sequence encodes CASSYHSGLANSGANVLTF.

The chain is built from TRBV6-1 and TRBJ2-3; weak D call: TRBD2 (6 bases). V was trimmed by 10 bases and J by 2 bases, leaving 10 bases between them. The CDR3 extends over 12 amino acids. CDR1 MNHNS and CDR2 SASEGT come from the germline V gene. The chain's CDR3 is CATTGDTDTQYF. CDR3 coding DNA: TGTGCCACCACGGGGGACACAGATACGCAGTATTTT.

This clonotype was counted ten times or more. The chain couples TRBV5-1 to TRBJ2-5; D remains unclear. The V end was cut by 8 bases, the J end by 2 bases, with 16 bases between. The CDR3 is 14 residues long. Germline V CDR1 and CDR2: SGHRS, YFSETQ. The CDR3 loop reads CASSPRQPQETQYF. In DNA form, the CDR3 reads TGCGCCAGTTCTCCGAGACAACCACAAGAGACCCAGTACTTC.

This clonotype was counted ten times or more. The rearrangement links TRBV27 to TRBJ1-5; D may be TRBD1 (6 bases). This CDR3 comprises 14 residues. Trimming pared 4 bases from V and 4 bases from J, leaving 11 bases between. The germline V gene encodes CDR1 MNHEY and CDR2 SMNVEV (reference sequence). DNA for the CDR3: TGTGCCAGCAGTTACAGGGTGGGGAATCAGCCCCAGCATTTT. It is translated as CASSYRVGNQPQHF.

The gene calls are TRBV28 and TRBJ2-2; D might be TRBD2 (6 bases). This CDR3 spans 16 amino acids. V lost 8 bases and J lost 6, with 22 bases in between. Germline CDR1 and CDR2: MDHEN and SYDVKM. CDR3 protein: CASGSVWDWSSGELFF. As DNA, the CDR3 is TGTGCCAGCGGATCCGTGTGGGACTGGTCCTCCGGGGAGCTGTTTTTT.

Concerning this clonotype: A much larger clone differs from this one at a single base, so this may be a read error. The chain employs TRBV9 and TRBJ2-1; 7 bases map to TRBD2. The CDR3 extends over 14 amino acids. V was clipped by 3 bases and J by 6 bases; unmatched bases: 6. CDR1 and CDR2 from the germline V gene are SGDLS and YYNGEE. The CDR3 is CASSAVPSGNEQFF. CDR3 bases: TGTGCCAGCAGCGCAGTGCCTAGCGGCAATGAGCAGTTCTTC.

This clonotype has at least ten counts. The DNA of the CDR3 is TGTGCCAGTAGTAAAGGGGGACGGAACTATGGCTACACCTTC. Encoded protein: CASSKGGRNYGYTF. The chain carries TRBV19 and TRBJ1-2; the D gene is possibly TRBD1 (6 bases). V lost 4 bases, J lost 2 bases, and 11 bases lay in between. The CDR3 has 14 residues. Germline loops: CDR1 LNHDA, CDR2 SQIVND (reference sequence).

In its sample, this clonotype was seen many times. The chain is built from TRBV28 and TRBJ2-7, with TRBD2 as a possible D gene (6 bases). The CDR3 runs 15 residues. The V gene lost 2 bases and the J gene lost 6 bases, with 17 bases spanning the gap. Per the germline V gene, CDR1 is MDHEN and CDR2 is SYDVKM. DNA of the CDR3: TGTGCCAGCAGTTTAGGGGGGTCTCTGAGGGCCGAGCAGTACTTC. Translating it yields CASSLGGSLRAEQYF. Full variable domain (outside the CDR3, taken from reference TRBV28 and TRBJ2-7): DVKVTQSSRYLVKRTGEKVFLECVQDMDHENMFWYRQDPGLGLRLIYFSYDVKMKEKGDIPEGYSVSREKKERFSLILESASTNQTSMYLCASSLGGSLRAEQYFGPGTRLTVT.

This clonotype was seen at least ten times. This chain connects TRBV27 to TRBJ1-2; a weak D match, TRBD1 (6 bases). Per the germline V gene, CDR1 is MNHEY and CDR2 is SMNVEV (reference sequence). There are 15 residues in the CDR3. Trimming shortened V by 3 bases and J by 7 bases, and 18 bases separated the two germline ends. CDR3 amino acids: CASSFHDRTSGGYTF. The CDR3 DNA sequence: TGTGCCAGCAGTTTTCACGACAGGACGAGTGGTGGCTACACCTTC.

The sample holds a few counts of this clonotype. The chain couples TRBV7-9 to TRBJ2-1; D is unclear. CDR3 length: 16 residues. V was pared by 5 bases and J by 5 bases, with 19 bases between. Germline V gene sequence: CDR1 SEHNR, CDR2 FQNEAQ (reference sequence). In DNA, the CDR3 is TGTGCCAGCAGCCCTGGTAGATTAGAAGGGAACAATGAGCAGTTCTTC. Amino acid sequence: CASSPGRLEGNNEQFF.

The CDR3 DNA reads TGTGCCAGCTCACTTTCTGGGACAGGGAAGTCCGAGCAGTACTTC. Its translation: CASSLSGTGKSEQYF. The V and J genes are TRBV18 and TRBJ2-7; 9 bases are shared with TRBD1. After removal of 4 bases from V and 6 bases from J, the junction contained 10 bases not matched to a gene. The CDR3 sequence is 15 residues long. CDR1 is KGHSH and CDR2 is LQKENI in the germline V gene.

This clonotype has ten or more counts. The chain carries TRBV30 and TRBJ2-2; a weak D match, TRBD2 (6 bases). Germline V CDR1 and CDR2: GTSNPN, SVGIG (reference sequence). V was shortened by 3 bases and J by 4 bases, with 15 bases between the two germline ends. This CDR3 contains 15 residues. CDR3 protein: CAWSSRRASTGELFF. The CDR3 DNA follows: TGTGCCTGGAGCTCTCGGAGGGCCTCCACCGGGGAGCTGTTTTTT. The variable domain in full, completed from reference TRBV30 and TRBJ2-2, reads SQTIHQWPATLVQPVGSPLSLECTVEGTSNPNLYWYRQAAGRGLQLLFYSVGIGQISSEVPQNLSASRPQDRQFILSSKKLLLSDSGFYLCAWSSRRASTGELFFGEGSRLTVL.

A remark on this clonotype: The conserved phenylalanine or tryptophan is not found at the CDR3 terminus, so this likely reflects a read error. This chain connects TRBV7-9 to TRBJ2-1; no definite D call. V lost 1 base and J 7 bases, leaving 14 bases between the germline ends. Germline V gives CDR1 SEHNR, CDR2 FQNEAQ (reference sequence). This CDR3 contains 15 residues. CDR3 bases: TGTGCCAGCAGCTTAGAACGTAAGAATTGGAATGAGCAGTTCCTC. As protein: CASSLERKNWNEQFL.

CDR3 region: CATSTGVFPYNEQFF. CDR3 nucleotides: TGTGCCACCAGTACAGGGGTCTTTCCTTACAATGAGCAGTTCTTC. This chain links TRBV24-1 with TRBJ2-1; 7 bases line up with TRBD1. The CDR3 runs 15 residues. The trim removed 6 bases at V and 4 bases at J, leaving 8 bases unmatched. CDR1 and CDR2 from the germline V gene are KGHDR and SFDVKD.

Points on this clonotype: The junction departs from the called germline gene at one end, perhaps through a read error. The rearrangement links TRBV11-1 to TRBJ2-3, with a tentative D call TRBD1 (6 bases). CDR1 is SGHAT, CDR2 FQDESV, per germline (reference sequence). The CDR3 is made up of 15 amino acids. DNA of the CDR3: TGTGCCAGCAGCCTCGACAGGCTAAGCACAGGTACGCAGTATTTT. This encodes CASSLDRLSTGTQYF.